This T cell receptor beta chain was retrieved from a study of OX40 agonist ivuxolimab in advanced cancers. As for this clone: The junction differs from germline at one of its ends, possibly a read error.

TCRdb keeps only in-frame clones here, not all; method: immunoSEQ multiplex PCR. The data hold some 60,000 clones, with around 90% observed a single time. CDR3 length equals 15 residues. Germline values: CDR1 SSHAT, CDR2 FNYEAQ (reference sequence). Sequenced here: CD4+ or CD8+ T cells sorted from blood, sampled in a trial of the OX40 agonist ivuxolimab. This TCR was sampled from an adult with an advanced solid tumor such as melanoma, head and neck, liver or kidney cancer. This rearrangement joins TRBV7-7 to TRBJ2-1; 13 bases map to TRBD2. The CDR3 region is CASSSGLAGYNEQFF. DNA for the CDR3: TGTGCTAGCAGCTCGGGACTAGCGGGATACAATGAGCAGTTCTTC.